The rows below give T cell receptor beta chains drawn from one sample of a study of beta chain features in type 1 diabetes. TCRdb's copy holds only in-frame clones and misses some; the assay was immunoSEQ multiplex PCR. The sample includes a few hundred thousand clones, around 10% of them seen just once. Sequencing input: central memory CD4+ T cells from blood. Receptor source: a man aged 25-45 years with type 1 diabetes. CDR3s include the opening cysteine and the closing phenylalanine or tryptophan. A D gene is named only where the DNA matches it firmly.

-	TRBV18	TRBJ1-1	CASSPLGAPTEAFF
TRBD1	TRBV6-1	TRBJ2-5	CASSRTGMLSETQYF
-	TRBV27	TRBJ2-7	CASSLKDSYEQYF
-	TRBV27	TRBJ2-1	CASSLKLEYEQFF
-	TRBV27	TRBJ2-2	CASSLSIGGAGTGELFF
TRBD2	TRBV5-4	TRBJ2-2	CASSLASGRSGELFF
-	TRBV18	TRBJ2-7	CASSPGGVSGEQYF
-	TRBV18	TRBJ2-3	CASSPPGLARDTQYF
-	TRBV5-1	TRBJ2-5	CASSLVLAVQSQETQYF
-	TRBV28	TRBJ1-1	CASSRLTNTEAFF
TRBD2	TRBV5-1	TRBJ2-1	CASSLFGTSGLSSYNEQFF
-	TRBV10-3	TRBJ2-3	CAISESGSTADTQYF
-	TRBV7-3	TRBJ2-2	CASSLQGFGTGELFF
-	TRBV13	TRBJ1-2	CASSPGSGNLKFTYGYTF
-	TRBV19	TRBJ1-1	CASSTTRPVNTEAFF
-	TRBV28	TRBJ2-7	CASSSRQRHEQYF
TRBD2	TRBV10-2	TRBJ2-1	CASSENVGRVYNEQFF
-	TRBV6-6	TRBJ1-5	CASSYPAGSRQPQHF
-	TRBV27	TRBJ2-7	CASTKQGFSYEQYF
-	TRBV20-1	TRBJ2-7	CSLTETYEQYF
-	TRBV5-6	TRBJ1-2	CASSLGEGGYGYTF
TRBD1	TRBV29-1	TRBJ1-1	CSTFTGQGNTEAFF
-	TRBV28	TRBJ2-5	CASSSPGGRETQYF
-	TRBV2	TRBJ1-5	CASSRDHNQPQHF
-	TRBV18	TRBJ2-1	CASSPRSGGYNEQFF
TRBD2	TRBV7-3	TRBJ2-1	CASSLFPRASGRGDEQFF
TRBD2	TRBV27	TRBJ2-1	CASSLYSAGGGEQFF
-	TRBV7-8	TRBJ2-3	CASSLNSRLAQYF
-	TRBV21-1	TRBJ1-5	CASSPQQGRQGYNQPQHF
TRBD1	TRBV6-5	TRBJ1-5	CASAEQGENQPQHF
TRBD1	TRBV14	TRBJ2-7	CASSPGDRDYEQYF
TRBD2	TRBV18	TRBJ2-7	CASSPGAGDEQYF
-	TRBV6-1	TRBJ1-2	CASSEAQWGYTF
-	TRBV4-2	TRBJ1-4	CASSKGAGRGEKLFF
-	TRBV7-2	TRBJ2-1	CASRSSLGPNEQFF
TRBD1	TRBV5-1	TRBJ2-3	CASSGGQYSSTDTQYF
TRBD1	TRBV5-1	TRBJ2-1	CASSLGSHRGWENEQFF
-	TRBV7-2	TRBJ2-2	CASSLSGLFTGELFF
TRBD1	TRBV29-1	TRBJ1-1	CSGDRDGTEAFF
-	TRBV7-9	TRBJ1-2	CASSLEGGTF
-	TRBV27	TRBJ1-1	CASSPLGGGGTEAFF
-	TRBV28	TRBJ1-5	CASKLRVQPQHF
TRBD2	TRBV2	TRBJ2-2	CASSKGASGRAGELFF
-	TRBV6-1	TRBJ2-7	CASGTYEQYF
-	TRBV6-1	TRBJ1-1	CASSESGGRDTEAFF
-	TRBV12-5	TRBJ2-1	CASGRSLGGEQFF
-	TRBV20-1	TRBJ1-1	CSATRQGTAFF
-	TRBV5-8	TRBJ2-6	CASSLNTGISGANVLTF
TRBD1	TRBV9	TRBJ2-7	CASSGGTGFDEQYF
-	TRBV5-1	TRBJ1-1	CASSLRSGQNTEAFF
-	TRBV6-5	TRBJ2-3	CASSKGFAGRREYF
TRBD2	TRBV4-1	TRBJ2-2	CASSQLAGVSNTGELFF
TRBD1	TRBV6-6	TRBJ2-7	CASSYSWTGEVEQYF
-	TRBV7-3	TRBJ2-3	CASSPSSSDTQYF
-	TRBV5-5	TRBJ2-7	CASSLVGGYEQYF